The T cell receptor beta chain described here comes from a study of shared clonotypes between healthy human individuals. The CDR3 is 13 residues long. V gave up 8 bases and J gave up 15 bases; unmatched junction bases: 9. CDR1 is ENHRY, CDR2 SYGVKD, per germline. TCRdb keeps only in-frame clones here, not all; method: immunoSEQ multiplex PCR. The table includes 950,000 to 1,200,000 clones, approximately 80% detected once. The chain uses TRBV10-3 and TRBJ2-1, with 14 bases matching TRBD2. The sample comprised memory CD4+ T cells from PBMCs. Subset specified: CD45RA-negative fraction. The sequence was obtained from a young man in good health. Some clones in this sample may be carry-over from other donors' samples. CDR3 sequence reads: CAIGLAGGQNRFF. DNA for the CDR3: TGTGCCATCGGACTAGCGGGAGGCCAAAACCGGTTCTTC.